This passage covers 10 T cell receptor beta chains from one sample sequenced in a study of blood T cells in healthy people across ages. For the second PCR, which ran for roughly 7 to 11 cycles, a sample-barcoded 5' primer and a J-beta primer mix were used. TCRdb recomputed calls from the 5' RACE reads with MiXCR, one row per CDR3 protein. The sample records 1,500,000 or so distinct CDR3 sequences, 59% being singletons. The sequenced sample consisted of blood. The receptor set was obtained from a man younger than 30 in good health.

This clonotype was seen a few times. The CDR3 DNA follows: TGTGCCACCAGCAGAGATAGCGGCGAGCAGTACTTC. This translates into CATSRDSGEQYF. The chain employs TRBV15 and TRBJ2-5; D possibly corresponds to TRBD2 (6 bases). Near its end, the DNA agrees better with TRBJ2-7, so the J call may be wrong. This CDR3 is built from 12 residues. Looked up from germline, CDR1 is LNHNV and CDR2 is YYDKDF (reference sequence).

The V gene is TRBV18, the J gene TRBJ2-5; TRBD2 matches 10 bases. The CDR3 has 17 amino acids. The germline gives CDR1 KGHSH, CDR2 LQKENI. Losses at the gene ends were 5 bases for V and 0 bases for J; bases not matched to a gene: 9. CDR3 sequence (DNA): TGTGCCAGCTCATTCGGACTAGCGGCCGTGTACCAAGAGACCCAGTACTTC. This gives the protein CASSFGLAAVYQETQYF.

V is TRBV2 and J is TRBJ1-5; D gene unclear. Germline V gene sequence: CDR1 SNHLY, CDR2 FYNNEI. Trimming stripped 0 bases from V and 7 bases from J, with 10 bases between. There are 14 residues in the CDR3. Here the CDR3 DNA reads TGTGCCAGCAGTGAAGCGCTTGGCATCCAGCCCCAGCATTTT. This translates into CASSEALGIQPQHF.

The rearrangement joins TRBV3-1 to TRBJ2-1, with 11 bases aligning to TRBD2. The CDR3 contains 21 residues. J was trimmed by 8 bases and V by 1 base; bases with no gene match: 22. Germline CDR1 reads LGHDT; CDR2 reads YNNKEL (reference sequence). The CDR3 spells CASSQGYRWGKLAGVPDEQFF. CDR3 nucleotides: TGTGCCAGCAGCCAAGGGTATAGGTGGGGAAAACTAGCGGGAGTTCCCGATGAGCAGTTCTTC.

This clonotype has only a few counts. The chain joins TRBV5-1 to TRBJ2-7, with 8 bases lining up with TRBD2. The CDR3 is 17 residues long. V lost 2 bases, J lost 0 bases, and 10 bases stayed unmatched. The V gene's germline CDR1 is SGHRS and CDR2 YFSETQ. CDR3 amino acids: CASSFGGSGENSYEQYF. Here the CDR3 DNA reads TGCGCCAGCAGCTTTGGAGGTAGCGGGGAAAACTCCTACGAGCAGTACTTC.

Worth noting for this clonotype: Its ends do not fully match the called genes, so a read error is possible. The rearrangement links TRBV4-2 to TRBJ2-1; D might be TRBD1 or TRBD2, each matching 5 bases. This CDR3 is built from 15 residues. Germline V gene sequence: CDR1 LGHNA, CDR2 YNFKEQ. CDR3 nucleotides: TGTGCCAGCAGCCAGTTGTGGGGGACGCACAATGGGCAGTTCTTC. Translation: CASSQLWGTHNGQFF.

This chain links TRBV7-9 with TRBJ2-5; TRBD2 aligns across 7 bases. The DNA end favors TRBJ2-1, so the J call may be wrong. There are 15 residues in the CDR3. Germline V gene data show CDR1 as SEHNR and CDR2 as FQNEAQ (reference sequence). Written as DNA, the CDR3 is TGTGCCAGCAGCCCCACTCCGGGAGGACAAGAGACCCAGTTCTTC. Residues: CASSPTPGGQETQFF.

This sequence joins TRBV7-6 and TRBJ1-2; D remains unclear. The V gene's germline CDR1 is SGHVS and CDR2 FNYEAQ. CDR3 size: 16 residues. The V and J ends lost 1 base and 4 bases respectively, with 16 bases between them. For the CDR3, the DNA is TGTGCCAGCAGCTTAGTCGGCCCGGGAGCCGGCTATGGCTACACCTTC. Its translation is CASSLVGPGAGYGYTF. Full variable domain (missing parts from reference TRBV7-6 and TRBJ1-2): GAGVSQSPRYKVTKRGQDVALRCDPISGHVSLYWYRQALGQGPEFLTYFNYEAQQDKSGLPNDRFSAERPEGSISTLTIQRTEQRDSAMYRCASSLVGPGAGYGYTFGSGTRLTVV.

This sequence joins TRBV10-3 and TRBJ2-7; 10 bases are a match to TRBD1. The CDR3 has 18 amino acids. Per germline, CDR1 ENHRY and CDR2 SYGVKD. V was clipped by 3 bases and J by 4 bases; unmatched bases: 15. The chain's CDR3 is CAISDPRLGTGVRYEQYF. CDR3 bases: TGTGCCATCAGTGACCCTAGGTTGGGGACAGGGGTGCGGTACGAGCAGTACTTC.

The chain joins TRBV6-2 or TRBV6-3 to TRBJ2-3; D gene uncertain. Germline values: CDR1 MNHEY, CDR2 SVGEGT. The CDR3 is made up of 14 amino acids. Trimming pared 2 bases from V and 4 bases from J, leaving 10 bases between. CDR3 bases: TGTGCCAGCAGTTACATTGAAGGGTCAGATACGCAGTATTTT. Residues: CASSYIEGSDTQYF.